One sample yielded the 10 T cell receptor beta chains listed below, sequenced in a study of CD8 T cells in ankylosing spondylitis. TCRdb itself ran the 5' RACE reads through MiXCR, one entry per CDR3 protein. The data contain some 270,000 distinct CDR3 sequences, roughly a third of them singletons. Sequenced input: blood, either unsorted or a sorted T cell fraction (not recorded which). All receptors come from a male donor with ankylosing spondylitis or in good health (not recorded which).

The chain recombines TRBV28 with TRBJ1-2, with D tentatively TRBD1 (6 bases). The germline V gene encodes CDR1 MDHEN and CDR2 SYDVKM. The CDR3 is made up of 15 amino acids. Trimming removed 8 bases from V and 4 bases from J, with 20 bases in between. This CDR3 is CASLTHRGGSYGYTF. The CDR3 coding sequence is TGTGCCAGCCTGACACATCGGGGGGGCAGCTATGGCTACACCTTC.

In this sample, this clonotype turned up many times. V is TRBV6-4 and J is TRBJ1-1, with no clear D. This CDR3 has 11 residues. CDR1 is MRHNA and CDR2 is SNTAGT in the germline V gene. CDR3 sequence reads: CAGPMNTEAFF. CDR3 sequence (DNA): TGTGCTGGACCGATGAACACTGAAGCTTTCTTT.

The chain carries TRBV6-5 and TRBJ2-6; D is ambiguous. The CDR3 length is 16 residues. Trimming left V 2 bases short and J 2 bases short, with 10 bases between. Germline CDR1 and CDR2: MNHEY and SVGAGI. The CDR3 nucleotides read TGTGCCAGCAGTTACCTTGGGGTAACTGGGGCCAACGTCCTGACTTTC. Amino acid sequence: CASSYLGVTGANVLTF.

The chain employs TRBV29-1 and TRBJ2-3, with TRBD2 matching over 11 bases. The length of the CDR3 is 15 residues. CDR1 is SQVTM, CDR2 ANQGSEA, per germline. The J segment lost 6 bases and the V segment lost 8 bases, leaving 13 bases of the junction unmatched. As DNA, the CDR3 is TGCAGCATCGTAGCGGGGGGGCCTTCGAGGGATACGCAGTATTTT. This codes for CSIVAGGPSRDTQYF.

This clonotype was detected a few times. V and J are TRBV7-2 and TRBJ2-2, with D unclear. Deletions cut 1 base from V and 7 bases from J, with 10 bases between. Germline V CDR1 and CDR2: SGHTA, FQGNSA. The CDR3 runs 14 residues. As DNA, the CDR3 is TGTGCCAGCAGCTTAGATGGGTCCGGCGGGGAGCTGTTTTTT. It translates to CASSLDGSGGELFF.

The CDR3 spells CASSPQPGGYEQYF. The CDR3 region has the DNA TGTGCCAGCAGTCCCCAACCAGGGGGCTACGAGCAGTACTTC. The chain is built from TRBV7-2 and TRBJ2-7; 7 bases map to TRBD1. V was clipped by 6 bases and J by 3 bases; unmatched bases: 8. Per the germline V gene, CDR1 is SGHTA and CDR2 is FQGNSA. This CDR3 is built from 14 residues.

This chain uses TRBV29-1 with TRBJ2-7; TRBD2 aligns across 13 bases. Germline loops: CDR1 SQVTM, CDR2 ANQGSEA. V lost 3 bases, J lost 6 bases, and 17 bases stayed unmatched. The CDR3 has 18 residues. CDR3 amino acids: CSVEGPGLAGVGASEQYF. The CDR3 DNA reads TGCAGCGTTGAGGGTCCCGGACTAGCGGGAGTTGGGGCTTCCGAGCAGTACTTC.

This clonotype was seen more than once but under ten times. V gene TRBV12-3 or TRBV12-4 combines with J gene TRBJ2-7; the D gene is possibly TRBD1 (6 bases). The V gene lost 6 bases and the J gene lost 3 bases, with 9 bases spanning the gap. The CDR3 runs 12 residues. CDR3 in DNA: TGTGCCAGCAGGGGACACTTCTACGAGCAGTACTTC. Translated: CASRGHFYEQYF.

The genes are TRBV6-5 and TRBJ2-2; possibly TRBD1 for D (5 bases). Trimming removed 2 bases from V and 0 bases from J, with 10 bases in between. Germline lookup yields CDR1 MNHEY and CDR2 SVGAGI. CDR3 length: 16 residues. CDR3 DNA sequence: TGTGCCAGCAGTTACCGAGAGACAGCGAACACCGGGGAGCTGTTTTTT. Its protein is CASSYRETANTGELFF.

This clonotype was seen only once. V is TRBV4-1 and J is TRBJ2-1; tentatively, D is TRBD2 (6 bases). V was trimmed by 6 bases and J by 6 bases, leaving 15 bases between them. Germline V gene data show CDR1 as MGHRA and CDR2 as YSYEKL. The CDR3 has 14 residues. The CDR3 bases are TGCGCCAGCAGTTGGGAGGAGCGGGCCAATGAGCAGTTCTTC. It specifies CASSWEERANEQFF.